Sequencing of this T cell receptor (beta chain) was carried out in a study of shared clonotypes between healthy human individuals. This CDR3 region has 17 residues. The V gene end was trimmed by 3 bases and the J gene end by 6 bases; junction bases not matched to a gene: 11. Donation came from healthy HIV-negative adults that had no recent acute infections or vaccinations. Regarding this clone: Its antigen is as yet unknown.

Overall study findings and caveats: A handful of donors had roughly 5.2% of their naive CD4 clonotypes in common. Relative to clonotypes present in all four donors, those not shared had lower generation probabilities.

Every subset's genomic DNA went evenly onto several immunoSEQ plates. Only in-frame clones appear in the TCRdb table, and some are missing; sequencing was by immunoSEQ multiplex PCR. Of a few million clones in the sample, around nine tenths were seen once. Sequenced input: naive CD4+ T cells sorted from blood. Noted subset: CD45RA+ positively selected. The sequence was obtained from a man aged 18 to 30 in good health. The chain uses TRBV23-1 and TRBJ2-4, with 10 bases fitting TRBD1. TRBV23-1 is an ORF for which the function is uncertain. This CDR3 is CASSHGGQGRRRNIQYF. CDR3 bases: TGCGCCAGCAGTCATGGGGGACAGGGGAGACGGAGAAACATTCAGTACTTC.